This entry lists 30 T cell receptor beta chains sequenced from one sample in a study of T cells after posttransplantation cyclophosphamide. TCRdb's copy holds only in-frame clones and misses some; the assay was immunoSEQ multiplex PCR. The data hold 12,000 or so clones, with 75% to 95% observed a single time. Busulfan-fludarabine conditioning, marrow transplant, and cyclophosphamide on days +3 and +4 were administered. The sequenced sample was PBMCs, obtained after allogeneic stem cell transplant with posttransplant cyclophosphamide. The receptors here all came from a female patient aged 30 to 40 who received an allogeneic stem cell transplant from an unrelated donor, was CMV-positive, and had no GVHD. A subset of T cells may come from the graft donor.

The chain's CDR3 is CASSLSGPNVLTF. CDR3 sequence (DNA): TGTGCCAGCAGCTTATCAGGGCCCAACGTCCTGACTTTC. This sequence joins TRBV7-3 and TRBJ2-6; tentatively, D is TRBD1 (5 bases). Trimming took off 2 bases at V and 8 bases at J, with 7 bases between the two ends. Germline CDR1 and CDR2: SGHTA and FQGTGA. The length of the CDR3 is 13 residues.

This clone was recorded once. The CDR3 reads CASSHGQGNTGELFF. The CDR3, as DNA: TGCGCCAGCAGCCACGGACAGGGGAACACCGGGGAGCTGTTTTTT. This sequence joins TRBV5-1 and TRBJ2-2; TRBD1 agrees at 8 bases. J gave up 1 base and V 4 bases, and 3 bases lay outside the gene matches. CDR1 and CDR2 from the germline V gene are SGHRS and YFSETQ. The CDR3 runs 15 residues. The variable domain in full, completed from reference TRBV5-1 and TRBJ2-2, reads KAGVTQTPRYLIKTRGQQVTLSCSPISGHRSVSWYQQTPGQGLQFLFEYFSETQRNKGNFPGRFSGRQFSNSRSEMNVSTLELGDSALYLCASSHGQGNTGELFFGEGSRLTVL.

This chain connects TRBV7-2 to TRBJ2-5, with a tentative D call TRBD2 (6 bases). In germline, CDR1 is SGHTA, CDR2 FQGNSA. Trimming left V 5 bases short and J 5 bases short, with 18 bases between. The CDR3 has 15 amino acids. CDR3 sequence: CASSRREAGRETQYF. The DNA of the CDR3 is TGTGCCAGCAGCCGGAGGGAGGCTGGCAGGGAGACCCAGTACTTC.

In DNA form, the CDR3 reads TGTGCCAGCAGCTTAAGGGGACAGGGGGCGAACACTGAAGCTTTCTTT. This gives the protein CASSLRGQGANTEAFF. The rearrangement joins TRBV7-3 to TRBJ1-1; 12 nucleotides align to TRBD1. V lost 1 base and J lost 1; bases outside the gene matches: 1. This CDR3 contains 16 residues. Germline V lookup: CDR1 SGHTA, CDR2 FQGTGA.

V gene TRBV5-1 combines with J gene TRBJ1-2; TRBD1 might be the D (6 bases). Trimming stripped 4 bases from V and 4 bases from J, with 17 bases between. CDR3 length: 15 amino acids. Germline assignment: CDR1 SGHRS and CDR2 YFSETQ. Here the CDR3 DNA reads TGCGCCAGCAGCCCCCGGACAGCAAACGCCTATGGCTACACCTTC. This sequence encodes CASSPRTANAYGYTF.

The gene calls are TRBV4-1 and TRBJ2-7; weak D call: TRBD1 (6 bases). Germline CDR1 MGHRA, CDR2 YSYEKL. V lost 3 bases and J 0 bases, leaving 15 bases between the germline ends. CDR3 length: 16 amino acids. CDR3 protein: CASSQEPWDTSYEQYF. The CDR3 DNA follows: TGCGCCAGCAGCCAGGAACCTTGGGACACCTCCTACGAGCAGTACTTC.

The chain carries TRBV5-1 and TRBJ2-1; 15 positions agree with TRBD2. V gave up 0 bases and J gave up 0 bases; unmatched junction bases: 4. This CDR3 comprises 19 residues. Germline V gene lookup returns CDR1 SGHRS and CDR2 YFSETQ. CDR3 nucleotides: TGCGCCAGCAGCTTGGGAGGACTAGCGGGAGGGAGCTCCTACAATGAGCAGTTCTTC. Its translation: CASSLGGLAGGSSYNEQFF.

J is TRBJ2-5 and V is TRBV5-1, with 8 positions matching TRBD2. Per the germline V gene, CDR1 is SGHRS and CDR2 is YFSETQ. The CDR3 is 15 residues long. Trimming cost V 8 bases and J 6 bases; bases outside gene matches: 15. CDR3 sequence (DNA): TGCGCCAGTATGGCAGGTGGCGGGGGGACTCAGACCCAGTACTTC. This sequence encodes CASMAGGGGTQTQYF.

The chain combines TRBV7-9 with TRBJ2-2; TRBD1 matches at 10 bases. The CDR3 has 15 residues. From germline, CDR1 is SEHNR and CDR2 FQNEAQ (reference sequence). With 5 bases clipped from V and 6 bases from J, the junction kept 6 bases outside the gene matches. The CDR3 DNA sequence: TGTGCCAGCAGCCTCCCGACAGGGGGCCCCGGGGAGCTGTTTTTT. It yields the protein CASSLPTGGPGELFF.

This chain's CDR3 is CASSLGTSTDTQYF. In DNA, the CDR3 is TGCGCCAGCAGCCTTGGTACTAGCACAGATACGCAGTATTTT. The chain has TRBV5-1 and TRBJ2-3; D gene uncertain. Trimming removed 4 bases at V and 0 bases at J, with 9 bases between. The germline V gene has CDR1 SGHRS and CDR2 YFSETQ. The CDR3 spans 14 residues.

The CDR3 DNA reads TGTGCCAGCAGTGAAGCTCTGGGGGTGGCGGGGGAGCAGTACTTC. Amino acid sequence: CASSEALGVAGEQYF. The chain employs TRBV6-1 and TRBJ2-7, with D possibly being TRBD2 (6 bases). Trimming left V 0 bases short and J 7 bases short, with 16 bases between. The V gene's germline CDR1 is MNHNS and CDR2 SASEGT. This CDR3 is 15 amino acids long.

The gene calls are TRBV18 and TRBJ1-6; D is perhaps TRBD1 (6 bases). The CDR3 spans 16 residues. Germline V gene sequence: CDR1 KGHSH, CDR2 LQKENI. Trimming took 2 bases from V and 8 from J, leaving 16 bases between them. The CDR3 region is CASSPRAGDLYSPLHF. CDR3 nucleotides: TGTGCCAGCTCACCAAGGGCAGGGGACCTTTATTCACCCCTCCACTTT.

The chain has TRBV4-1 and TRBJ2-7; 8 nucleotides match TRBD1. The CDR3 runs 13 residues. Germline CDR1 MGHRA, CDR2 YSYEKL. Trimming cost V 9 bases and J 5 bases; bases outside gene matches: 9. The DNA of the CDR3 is TGCGCCAGTTCCAGGGGGCCCTTCCACGAGCAGTACTTC. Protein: CASSRGPFHEQYF.

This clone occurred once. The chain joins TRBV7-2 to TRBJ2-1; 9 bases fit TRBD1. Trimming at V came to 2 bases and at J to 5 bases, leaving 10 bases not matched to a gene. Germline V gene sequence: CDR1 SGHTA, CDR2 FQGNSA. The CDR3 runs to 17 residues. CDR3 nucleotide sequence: TGTGCCAGCAGCTTAAGGTTAAGGGGACAGGGCGACAATGAGCAGTTCTTC. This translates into CASSLRLRGQGDNEQFF.

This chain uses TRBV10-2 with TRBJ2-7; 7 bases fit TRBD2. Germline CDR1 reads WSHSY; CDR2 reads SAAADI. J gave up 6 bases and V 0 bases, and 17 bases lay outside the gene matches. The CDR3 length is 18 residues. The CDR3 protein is CASSESLVTSPRAVEQYF. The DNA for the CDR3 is TGCGCCAGCAGTGAGTCGCTTGTGACTAGCCCTAGAGCAGTCGAGCAGTACTTC.

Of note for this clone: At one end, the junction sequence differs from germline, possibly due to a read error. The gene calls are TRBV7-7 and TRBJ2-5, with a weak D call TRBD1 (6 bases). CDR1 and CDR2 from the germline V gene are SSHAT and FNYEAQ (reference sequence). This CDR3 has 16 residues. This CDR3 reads CASSLSGQISLGTQYF. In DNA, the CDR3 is TGTGCTAGCAGCTTGTCCGGACAGATATCCTTAGGGACCCAGTACTTC.

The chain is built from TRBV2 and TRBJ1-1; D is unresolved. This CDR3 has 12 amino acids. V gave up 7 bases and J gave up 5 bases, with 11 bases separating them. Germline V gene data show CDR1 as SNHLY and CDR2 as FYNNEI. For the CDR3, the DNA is TGTGCCAGCAAGTCCGGTGTAACTGAAGCTTTCTTT. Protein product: CASKSGVTEAFF. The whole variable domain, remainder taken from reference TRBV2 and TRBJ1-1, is EPEVTQTPSHQVTQMGQEVILRCVPISNHLYFYWYRQILGQKVEFLVSFYNNEISEKSEIFDDQFSVERPDGSNFTLKIRSTKLEDSAMYFCASKSGVTEAFFGQGTRLTVV.

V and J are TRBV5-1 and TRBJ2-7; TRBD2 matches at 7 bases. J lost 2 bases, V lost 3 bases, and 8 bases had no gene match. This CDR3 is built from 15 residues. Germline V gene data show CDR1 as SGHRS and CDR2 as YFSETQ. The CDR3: CASSWAPGGTYEQYF. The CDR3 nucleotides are TGCGCCAGCAGCTGGGCCCCCGGGGGGACCTACGAGCAGTACTTC.

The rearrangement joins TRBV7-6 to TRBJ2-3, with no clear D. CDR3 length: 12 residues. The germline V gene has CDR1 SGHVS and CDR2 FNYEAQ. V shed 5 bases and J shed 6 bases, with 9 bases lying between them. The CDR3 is CASSPERDTQYF. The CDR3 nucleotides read TGTGCCAGCAGCCCTGAGAGGGATACGCAGTATTTT.

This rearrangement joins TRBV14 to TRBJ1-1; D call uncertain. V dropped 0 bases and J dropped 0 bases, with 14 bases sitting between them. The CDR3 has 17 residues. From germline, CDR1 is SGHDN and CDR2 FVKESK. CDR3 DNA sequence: TGTGCCAGCAGCCAAGAGTGGCTACAGCTACTGAACACTGAAGCTTTCTTT. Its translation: CASSQEWLQLLNTEAFF.

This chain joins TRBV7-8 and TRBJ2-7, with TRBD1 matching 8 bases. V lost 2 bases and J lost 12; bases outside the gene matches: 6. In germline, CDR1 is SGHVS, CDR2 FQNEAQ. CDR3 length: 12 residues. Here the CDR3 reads CASSLPRGRLYF. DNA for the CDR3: TGTGCCAGCAGCTTACCCAGGGGGCGTCTGTACTTC.

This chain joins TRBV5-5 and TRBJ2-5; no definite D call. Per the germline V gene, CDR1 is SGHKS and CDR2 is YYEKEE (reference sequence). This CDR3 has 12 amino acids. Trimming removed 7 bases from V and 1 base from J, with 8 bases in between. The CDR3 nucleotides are TGTGCCAGCGAACTGCCCCAAGAGACCCAGTACTTC. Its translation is CASELPQETQYF.

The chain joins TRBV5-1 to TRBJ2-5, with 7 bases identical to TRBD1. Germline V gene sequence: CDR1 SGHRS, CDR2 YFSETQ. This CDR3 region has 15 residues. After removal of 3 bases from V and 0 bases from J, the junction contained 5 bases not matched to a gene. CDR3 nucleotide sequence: TGCGCCAGCAGCTCGCTAGGGGGCAACCAAGAGACCCAGTACTTC. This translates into CASSSLGGNQETQYF. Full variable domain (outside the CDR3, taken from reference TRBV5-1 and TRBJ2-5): KAGVTQTPRYLIKTRGQQVTLSCSPISGHRSVSWYQQTPGQGLQFLFEYFSETQRNKGNFPGRFSGRQFSNSRSEMNVSTLELGDSALYLCASSSLGGNQETQYFGPGTRLLVL.

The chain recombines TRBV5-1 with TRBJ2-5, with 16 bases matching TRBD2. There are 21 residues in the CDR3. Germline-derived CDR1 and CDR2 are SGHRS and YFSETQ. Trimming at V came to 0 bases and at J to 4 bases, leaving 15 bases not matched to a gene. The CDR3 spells CASSLELTWGGLAGGRETQYF. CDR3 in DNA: TGCGCCAGCAGCTTGGAGCTAACATGGGGGGGACTAGCGGGAGGGCGAGAGACCCAGTACTTC.

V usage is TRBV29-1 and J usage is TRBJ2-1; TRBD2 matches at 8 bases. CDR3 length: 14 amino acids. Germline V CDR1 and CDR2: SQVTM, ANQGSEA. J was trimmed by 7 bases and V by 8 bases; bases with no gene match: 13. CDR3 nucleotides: TGCAGCTCAGCCGGGACTAGGGGATCGAATGAGCAGTTCTTC. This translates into CSSAGTRGSNEQFF.

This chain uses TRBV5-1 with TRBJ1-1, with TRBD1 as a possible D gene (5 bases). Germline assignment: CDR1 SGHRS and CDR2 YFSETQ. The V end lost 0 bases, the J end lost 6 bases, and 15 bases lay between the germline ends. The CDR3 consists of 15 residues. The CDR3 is CASSLALGRVSEAFF. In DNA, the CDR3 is TGCGCCAGCAGCTTGGCCTTAGGCAGGGTGTCTGAAGCTTTCTTT.

The CDR3 reads CASKAVSGQYTEAFF. The CDR3, as DNA: TGTGCCAGCAAGGCGGTGTCGGGACAGTACACTGAAGCTTTCTTT. The chain combines TRBV2 with TRBJ1-1, with TRBD1 identical over 7 bases. V gave up 7 bases and J gave up 3 bases; unmatched junction bases: 11. This CDR3 has 15 amino acids. Germline V gene sequence: CDR1 SNHLY, CDR2 FYNNEI.

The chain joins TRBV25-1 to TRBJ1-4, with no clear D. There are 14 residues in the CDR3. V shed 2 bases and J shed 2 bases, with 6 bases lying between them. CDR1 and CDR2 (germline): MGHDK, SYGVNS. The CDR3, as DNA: TGTGCCAGCAGTGAAGGAGGGACTAATGAAAAACTGTTTTTT. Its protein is CASSEGGTNEKLFF.

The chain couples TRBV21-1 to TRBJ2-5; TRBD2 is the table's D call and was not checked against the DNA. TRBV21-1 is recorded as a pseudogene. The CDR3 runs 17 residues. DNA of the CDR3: TGTGCCAGCAACCCGTACGAGGATCCACTTAACCAAGAGACCCAGTACTTC. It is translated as CASNPYEDPLNQETQYF.

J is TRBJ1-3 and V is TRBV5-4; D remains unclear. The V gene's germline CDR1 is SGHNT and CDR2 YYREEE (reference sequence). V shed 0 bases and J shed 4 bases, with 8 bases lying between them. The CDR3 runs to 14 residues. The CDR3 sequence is CASSLDQVGNTIYF. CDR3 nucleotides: TGTGCCAGCAGCTTGGACCAGGTGGGAAACACCATATATTTT.